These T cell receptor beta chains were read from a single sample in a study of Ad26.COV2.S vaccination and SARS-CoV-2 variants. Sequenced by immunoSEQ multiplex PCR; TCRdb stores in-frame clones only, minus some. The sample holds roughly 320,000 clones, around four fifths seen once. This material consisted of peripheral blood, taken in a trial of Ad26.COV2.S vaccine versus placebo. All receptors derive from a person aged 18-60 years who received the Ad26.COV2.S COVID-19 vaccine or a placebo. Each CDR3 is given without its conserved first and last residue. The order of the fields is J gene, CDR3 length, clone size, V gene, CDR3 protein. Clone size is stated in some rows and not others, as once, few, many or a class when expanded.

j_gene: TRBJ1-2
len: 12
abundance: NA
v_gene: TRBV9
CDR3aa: ASSAEWGDYGYT

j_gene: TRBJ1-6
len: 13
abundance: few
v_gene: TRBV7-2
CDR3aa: ASSQGTGVNSPLH

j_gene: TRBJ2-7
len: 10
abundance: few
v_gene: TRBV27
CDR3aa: ASSFEGREQY

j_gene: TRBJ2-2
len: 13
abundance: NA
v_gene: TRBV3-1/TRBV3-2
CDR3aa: ASSTTWGRSGELF

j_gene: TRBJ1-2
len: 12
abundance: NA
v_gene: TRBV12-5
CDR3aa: ASGLTGANYGYT

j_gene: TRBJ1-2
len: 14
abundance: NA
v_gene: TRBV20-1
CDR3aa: SASPRTGGVNYGYT

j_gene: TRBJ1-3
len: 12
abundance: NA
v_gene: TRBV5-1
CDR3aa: ASSLETSGNTIY

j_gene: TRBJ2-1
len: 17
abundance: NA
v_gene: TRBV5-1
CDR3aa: ASAYPGGGGPSSYNEQF

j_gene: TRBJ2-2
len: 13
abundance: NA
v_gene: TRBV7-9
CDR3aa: ASSLGSGNTGELF

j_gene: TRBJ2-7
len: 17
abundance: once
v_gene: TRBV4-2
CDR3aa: ASSQTLNSDRLIDYEQY

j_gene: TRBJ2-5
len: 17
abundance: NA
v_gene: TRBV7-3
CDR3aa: ASSFPVGAGGRYWETQY

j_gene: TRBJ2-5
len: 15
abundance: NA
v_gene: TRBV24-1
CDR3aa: ATSDSKTGGVGETQY

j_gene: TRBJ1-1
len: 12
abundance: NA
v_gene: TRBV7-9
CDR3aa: ASSSYATNTEAF

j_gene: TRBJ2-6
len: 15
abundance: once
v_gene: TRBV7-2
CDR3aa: ASSLQGGTSGANVLT

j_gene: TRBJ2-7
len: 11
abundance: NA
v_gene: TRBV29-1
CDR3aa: SVRYREDREQY

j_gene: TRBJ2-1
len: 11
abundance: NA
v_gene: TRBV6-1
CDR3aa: ASSEDPASAPF

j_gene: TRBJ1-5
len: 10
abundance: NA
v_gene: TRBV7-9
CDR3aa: ASSREEKPQH

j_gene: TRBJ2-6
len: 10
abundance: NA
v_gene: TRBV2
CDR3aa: ASSPGANVLT

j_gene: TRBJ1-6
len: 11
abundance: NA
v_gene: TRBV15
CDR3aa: ATSRGVRSPLH

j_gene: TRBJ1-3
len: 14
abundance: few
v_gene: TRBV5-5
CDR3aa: ASSQVFGGPGNTIY

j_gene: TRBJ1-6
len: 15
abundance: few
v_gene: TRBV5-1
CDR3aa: ASSLITGGSYNSPLH

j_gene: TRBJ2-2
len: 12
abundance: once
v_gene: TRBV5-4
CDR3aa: ASSLPYRAGELF

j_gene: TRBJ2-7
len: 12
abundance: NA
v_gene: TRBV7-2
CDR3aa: ASRRTSGGGEQY

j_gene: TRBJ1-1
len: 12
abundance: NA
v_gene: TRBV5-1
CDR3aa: ASSLAGGSTEAF

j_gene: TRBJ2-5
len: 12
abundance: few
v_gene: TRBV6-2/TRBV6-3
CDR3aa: ASSRTPGGETQY

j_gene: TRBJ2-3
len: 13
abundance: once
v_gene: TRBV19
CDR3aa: ASSAERLGTDTQY

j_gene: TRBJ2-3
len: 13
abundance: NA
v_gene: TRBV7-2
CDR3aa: ASSSGTGGKDTQY

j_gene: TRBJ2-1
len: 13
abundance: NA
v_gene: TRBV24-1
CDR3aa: ATSDKRKTYNEQF